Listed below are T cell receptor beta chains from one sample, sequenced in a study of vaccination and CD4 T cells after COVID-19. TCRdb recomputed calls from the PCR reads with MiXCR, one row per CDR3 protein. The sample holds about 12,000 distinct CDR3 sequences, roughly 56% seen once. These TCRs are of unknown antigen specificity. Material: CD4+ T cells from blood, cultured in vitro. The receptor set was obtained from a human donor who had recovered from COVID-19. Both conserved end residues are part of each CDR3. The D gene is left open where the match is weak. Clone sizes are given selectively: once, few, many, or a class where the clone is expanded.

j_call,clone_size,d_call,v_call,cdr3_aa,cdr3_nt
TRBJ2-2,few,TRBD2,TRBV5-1,CASSFRTSGRTNTGELFF,TGCGCCAGCAGCTTCAGGACTAGCGGGAGGACGAACACCGGGGAGCTGTTTTTT
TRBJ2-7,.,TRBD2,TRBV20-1,CSAQGLAGTYEQYF,TGCAGTGCCCAGGGACTAGCGGGAACCTACGAGCAGTACTTC
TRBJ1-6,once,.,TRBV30,CAWGTRGSNSPLHF,TGTGCCTGGGGGACCCGTGGGAGCAATTCACCCCTCCACTTT
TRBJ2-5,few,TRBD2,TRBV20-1,CSAAKEDSGSPRETQYF,TGCAGTGCTGCTAAGGAGGATAGCGGGAGTCCTCGAGAGACCCAGTACTTC
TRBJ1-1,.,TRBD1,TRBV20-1,CSARQGAGTEAFF,TGCAGTGCTCGTCAGGGGGCCGGCACTGAAGCTTTCTTT
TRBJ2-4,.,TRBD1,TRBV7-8,CASSLASVTGTGENIQYF,TGTGCCAGCAGCTTAGCGAGCGTAACCGGGACAGGGGAAAACATTCAGTACTTC
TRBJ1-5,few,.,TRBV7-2,CASSLRGQPQHF,TGTGCCAGCAGCTTAAGAGGGCAGCCCCAGCATTTT
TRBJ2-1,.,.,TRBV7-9,CASSSFGDEQFF,TGTGCCAGCAGTTCCTTTGGAGATGAGCAGTTCTTC
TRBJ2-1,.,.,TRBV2,CASSEWRGRGKHNEQFF,TGTGCCAGCAGTGAATGGAGGGGCAGGGGAAAACACAATGAGCAGTTCTTC
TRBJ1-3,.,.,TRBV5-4,CASSLTPISGNTIYF,TGTGCCAGCAGCTTGACCCCAATCTCTGGAAACACCATATATTTT
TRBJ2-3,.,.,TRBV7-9,CASSLLRDTQYF,TGTGCCAGCAGCTTGTTGAGAGATACGCAGTATTTT
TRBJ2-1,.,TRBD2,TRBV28,CASELGIAGVNEQFF,TGTGCCAGCGAGTTGGGAATAGCGGGAGTCAATGAGCAGTTCTTC
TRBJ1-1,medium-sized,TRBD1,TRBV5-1,CASRYDRVSTEAFF,TGCGCCAGCAGGTATGACAGGGTCAGCACTGAAGCTTTCTTT
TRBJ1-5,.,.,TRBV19,CASSKGRASNQPQHF,TGTGCCAGTAGTAAAGGGCGGGCTTCCAATCAGCCCCAGCATTTT
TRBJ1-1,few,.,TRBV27,CASSAGIWNTEAFF,TGTGCCAGCAGTGCAGGGATCTGGAACACTGAAGCTTTCTTT
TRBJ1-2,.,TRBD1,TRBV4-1,CASSRPGQGARGYTF,TGCGCCAGCAGCCGACCTGGACAGGGGGCTAGGGGCTACACCTTC
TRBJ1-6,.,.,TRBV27,CASSLSGFWSPLHF,TGTGCCAGCAGTTTATCGGGGTTTTGGTCACCCCTCCACTTT
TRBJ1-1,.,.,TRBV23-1,CASSLDTEAFF,TGCGCCAGCAGTCTGGACACTGAAGCTTTCTTT
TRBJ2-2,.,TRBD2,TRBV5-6,CASSGWRERTGELFF,TGTGCCAGCAGCGGTTGGCGGGAGAGGACCGGGGAGCTGTTTTTT
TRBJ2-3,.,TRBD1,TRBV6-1,CASSNDRGADTQYF,TGTGCCAGCAGCAACGACAGGGGTGCAGATACGCAGTATTTT
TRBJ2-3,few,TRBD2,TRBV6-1,CASSELAGGPDTQYF,TGTGCCAGCAGTGAACTAGCGGGAGGGCCAGATACGCAGTATTTT
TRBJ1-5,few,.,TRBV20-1,CSASGGSNQPQHF,TGCAGTGCTAGTGGGGGGAGCAATCAGCCCCAGCATTTT
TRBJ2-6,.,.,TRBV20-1,CSATVSNSGANVLTF,TGCAGTGCTACCGTTAGTAACTCTGGGGCCAACGTCCTGACTTTC
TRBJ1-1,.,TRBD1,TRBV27,CASSYRGNTEAFF,TGTGCCAGCAGTTACAGGGGGAACACTGAAGCTTTCTTT
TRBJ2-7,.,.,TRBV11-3,CASSPVQNRDAQDEQYF,TGTGCCAGCAGCCCGGTTCAGAATAGGGACGCTCAGGACGAGCAGTACTTC
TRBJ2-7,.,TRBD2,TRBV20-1,CSARAREASYEQYF,TGCAGTGCTAGAGCGCGGGAGGCCTCCTACGAGCAGTACTTC
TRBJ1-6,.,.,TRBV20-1,CSASNFNSPLHF,TGCAGTGCTTCTAACTTCAATTCACCCCTCCACTTT
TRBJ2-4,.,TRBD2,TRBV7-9,CASSSDKVLAVNIQYF,TGTGCCAGCAGCTCCGACAAGGTACTAGCGGTAAACATTCAGTACTTC